This record concerns one TCR beta chain sequence. The sample belongs to a study of blood T cell repertoires in COVID-19. TCRdb keeps only in-frame clones here, not all; method: immunoSEQ multiplex PCR. The sample lists more than 200,000 clones, 87% occurring once. V gave up 6 bases and J gave up 3 bases, with 20 bases separating them. Germline values: CDR1 MNHNY, CDR2 SVGAGI (reference sequence). There are 16 residues in the CDR3. Source material: peripheral blood. J is TRBJ1-1 and V is TRBV6-6; D is ambiguous. The clonotype originates from a man between 18 and 29 years old with active or convalescent COVID-19. Written as DNA, the CDR3 is TGTGCCAGCAGGCCTCTACAACCCCTGGAGGACACTGAAGCTTTCTTT. Its protein is CASRPLQPLEDTEAFF.